The TCR beta chain described here comes from a study of blood T cell repertoires in COVID-19. The germline CDR1 and CDR2 sequences are SGDLS and YYNGEE. This CDR3 has 15 residues. J gave up 3 bases and V 4 bases, and 10 bases lay outside the gene matches. Produced via immunoSEQ multiplex PCR; TCRdb's table is partial and in-frame only. The sample records some 320,000 clones, over 90% being singletons. The chain recombines TRBV9 with TRBJ2-7; TRBD2 matches 7 bases. Sequenced material: PBMCs or T cells enriched from blood (not recorded which). The sequence was obtained from a woman in her thirties who had been exposed to COVID-19. The chain's CDR3 is CASSRGTGGSYEQYF. As DNA, the CDR3 is TGTGCCAGCAGCCGTGGGACCGGGGGGAGCTACGAGCAGTACTTC.